A selection of T cell receptor beta chains follows, all from one sample in a study of blood T cell repertoires in COVID-19. The data were produced by immunoSEQ multiplex PCR, yet TCRdb's version contains in-frame clones alone and is incomplete. The data contain roughly 220,000 clones, 65% to 85% of them seen just once; the ten biggest clones take up 6.8%. Sequenced: PBMCs or T cells enriched from blood (not recorded which). The receptors stem from a woman in her thirties or forties who had recovered from COVID-19. CDR3s include the opening cysteine and the closing phenylalanine or tryptophan. Fields, in order: J gene, D gene, clone size, CDR3 length, V gene, CDR3 DNA, CDR3 protein. A D gene is named only where the DNA matches it firmly. The size of a clone is reported for some rows only, either as once, few or many, or as a class for expanded clones.

>TRBJ1-2|NA|once|14|TRBV4-1
TGCGCCAGCAGCCAGGTAGGAGGAAACTATGGCTACACCTTC
CASSQVGGNYGYTF
>TRBJ1-5|NA|once|17|TRBV7-2
TGTGCCAGCAGCTTATCAGGACACGGCCGACTCAATCAGCCCCAGCATTTT
CASSLSGHGRLNQPQHF
>TRBJ2-7|NA|NA|14|TRBV6-5
TGTGCCAGCAAGGGGCAGGAAGGATCCTACGAGCAGTACTTC
CASKGQEGSYEQYF
>TRBJ1-5|NA|few|16|TRBV7-2
TGTGCCAGCAGCTTACAGGGGCCATATAGCAATCAGCCCCAGCATTTT
CASSLQGPYSNQPQHF
>TRBJ1-2|TRBD1|NA|15|TRBV5-1
TGCGCCAGCAGCCCTGGGACAGCTCTTGGCTATGGCTACACCTTC
CASSPGTALGYGYTF
>TRBJ1-5|NA|NA|14|TRBV6-5
TGTGCCAGCAGTAACGGGGGGTTTAATCAGCCCCAGCATTTT
CASSNGGFNQPQHF
>TRBJ2-1|TRBD2|NA|16|TRBV7-2
TGTGCCAGCAGCTTCCGGACTAGCGGGAGTTGGAATGAGCAGTTCTTC
CASSFRTSGSWNEQFF
>TRBJ1-4|NA|NA|18|TRBV5-6
TGTGCCAGCAGCTCCTTCGGTGGTTCGGAGGCAACTAATGAAAAACTGTTTTTT
CASSSFGGSEATNEKLFF
>TRBJ1-1|TRBD1|NA|16|TRBV5-1
TGCGCCAGCAGCGTCCGGGACAGGGGTAGAGGCACTGAAGCTTTCTTT
CASSVRDRGRGTEAFF
>TRBJ1-2|NA|NA|11|TRBV10-3
TGTGCCAACGCGGGCGGGGGCGGCTACACCTTC
CANAGGGGYTF
>TRBJ2-5|TRBD2|NA|16|TRBV5-4
TGTGCCAGCCACCGGGGGGCTAGCGGGAGCCAAGAGACCCAGTACTTC
CASHRGASGSQETQYF
>TRBJ2-2|NA|NA|13|TRBV2
TGTGCCAGCAGCGGACTCGACACCGGGGAGCTGTTTTTT
CASSGLDTGELFF
>TRBJ2-1|TRBD2|NA|18|TRBV5-1
TGCGCCAGCAGCTACCAACCCAATCCGGGACTAGCGGGAGCAGAGCAGTTCTTC
CASSYQPNPGLAGAEQFF